This is a list of T cell receptor beta chains from one sample in a study of blood T cell repertoires in COVID-19. Measured with immunoSEQ multiplex PCR; TCRdb has only the in-frame clones, and not every one. Among 250,000 or so clones listed, 91% were seen once. Material: PBMCs or T cells enriched from blood (not recorded which). The origin of the receptors is a man aged 40-49 years who had been exposed to COVID-19. The CDR3 runs from the conserved cysteine through the conserved F or W. The D gene is left open where the match is weak. A row's size may be missing; if present it is once, few, many or a size class.

d_call: TRBD1; clone_size: NA; v_call: TRBV7-2; j_call: TRBJ1-2; cdr3_aa: CASSLDLQFPGGYYGYTF; cdr3_nt: TGTGCCAGCAGCTTAGATTTGCAGTTTCCAGGGGGCTACTATGGCTACACCTTC
d_call: TRBD1; clone_size: NA; v_call: TRBV28; j_call: TRBJ2-3; cdr3_aa: CASSLYGRGRGDTQYF; cdr3_nt: TGTGCCAGCAGTTTATATGGCAGGGGGCGAGGAGATACGCAGTATTTT
d_call: NA; clone_size: NA; v_call: TRBV21-1; j_call: TRBJ2-2; cdr3_aa: CASSNGVLAGGSNTGELFF; cdr3_nt: TGTGCCAGCAGCAATGGCGTCTTGGCGGGAGGCTCGAACACCGGGGAGCTGTTTTTT
d_call: NA; clone_size: NA; v_call: TRBV5-4; j_call: TRBJ1-2; cdr3_aa: CASRFGRLPLDYTF; cdr3_nt: TGTGCCAGCAGATTTGGACGACTCCCACTAGACTACACCTTC
d_call: NA; clone_size: NA; v_call: TRBV9; j_call: TRBJ2-2; cdr3_aa: CASSDPSRTGELFF; cdr3_nt: TGTGCCAGCAGCGACCCTAGTAGGACCGGGGAGCTGTTTTTT
d_call: NA; clone_size: NA; v_call: TRBV29-1; j_call: TRBJ2-1; cdr3_aa: CSVRGIESSYNEQFF; cdr3_nt: TGCAGCGTCCGGGGTATAGAATCCTCCTACAATGAGCAGTTCTTC
d_call: NA; clone_size: once; v_call: TRBV27; j_call: TRBJ1-5; cdr3_aa: CASGGNQPQHF; cdr3_nt: TGTGCCAGCGGCGGTAATCAGCCCCAGCATTTT
d_call: NA; clone_size: NA; v_call: TRBV15; j_call: TRBJ1-2; cdr3_aa: CATSRDRGGSYGYTF; cdr3_nt: TGTGCCACCAGCAGAGATCGGGGGGGGAGCTATGGCTACACCTTC
d_call: NA; clone_size: NA; v_call: TRBV10-2; j_call: TRBJ2-7; cdr3_aa: CASSINSYEQYF; cdr3_nt: TGCGCCAGCTCAATAAATAGCTACGAGCAGTACTTC
d_call: NA; clone_size: NA; v_call: TRBV9; j_call: TRBJ1-2; cdr3_aa: CASSDGTDHSGYTF; cdr3_nt: TGTGCCAGCAGCGACGGGACTGACCACTCTGGCTACACCTTC
d_call: NA; clone_size: NA; v_call: TRBV30; j_call: TRBJ1-3; cdr3_aa: CAWWTPGTGNTIYF; cdr3_nt: TGTGCCTGGTGGACTCCAGGTACTGGAAACACCATATATTTT
d_call: TRBD1; clone_size: NA; v_call: TRBV28; j_call: TRBJ1-2; cdr3_aa: CASSSGQGNYGYTF; cdr3_nt: TGTGCCAGCAGCTCGGGACAGGGAAACTATGGCTACACCTTC
d_call: TRBD1; clone_size: NA; v_call: TRBV28; j_call: TRBJ1-6; cdr3_aa: CASRAGQVKSPLHF; cdr3_nt: TGTGCCAGCAGAGCGGGACAGGTGAAATCACCCCTCCACTTT
d_call: NA; clone_size: NA; v_call: TRBV14; j_call: TRBJ2-2; cdr3_aa: CASSLNYNTGELFF; cdr3_nt: TGTGCCAGCAGCCTCAACTATAACACCGGGGAGCTGTTTTTT
d_call: NA; clone_size: once; v_call: TRBV28; j_call: TRBJ2-4; cdr3_aa: CASSSQQENIQYF; cdr3_nt: TGTGCCAGCAGTTCTCAACAGGAAAACATTCAGTACTTC
d_call: TRBD2; clone_size: NA; v_call: TRBV30; j_call: TRBJ2-5; cdr3_aa: CAWSLTSGKETQYF; cdr3_nt: TGTGCCTGGAGTCTTACTAGCGGAAAAGAGACCCAGTACTTC
d_call: NA; clone_size: NA; v_call: TRBV4-3; j_call: TRBJ1-2; cdr3_aa: CASSQDLGQSEEGYTF; cdr3_nt: TGCGCCAGCAGCCAAGATCTTGGACAGTCCGAAGAGGGCTACACCTTC
d_call: TRBD1; clone_size: NA; v_call: TRBV15; j_call: TRBJ1-3; cdr3_aa: CATSIRDRANTIYF; cdr3_nt: TGTGCCACCAGCATCCGGGACAGGGCAAACACCATATATTTT
d_call: NA; clone_size: NA; v_call: TRBV13; j_call: TRBJ2-7; cdr3_aa: CASSSPMSYEQYF; cdr3_nt: TGTGCCAGCAGCTCCCCCATGTCCTACGAGCAGTACTTC
d_call: TRBD2; clone_size: NA; v_call: TRBV5-1; j_call: TRBJ2-3; cdr3_aa: CASSPATSGDTQYF; cdr3_nt: TGCGCCAGCAGCCCGGCGACTAGCGGTGATACGCAGTATTTT
d_call: NA; clone_size: NA; v_call: TRBV5-4; j_call: TRBJ1-3; cdr3_aa: CASSLRGAGGNTIYF; cdr3_nt: TGTGCCAGCAGCTTGCGGGGGGCGGGTGGAAACACCATATATTTT
d_call: NA; clone_size: NA; v_call: TRBV28; j_call: TRBJ1-2; cdr3_aa: CASSPGTLGYTF; cdr3_nt: TGTGCCAGCAGTCCCGGGACATTAGGCTACACCTTC
d_call: TRBD1; clone_size: NA; v_call: TRBV30; j_call: TRBJ1-4; cdr3_aa: CAWRDRGNEKLFF; cdr3_nt: TGTGCCTGGAGGGACAGGGGGAATGAAAAACTGTTTTTT
d_call: TRBD1; clone_size: NA; v_call: TRBV5-1; j_call: TRBJ1-4; cdr3_aa: CASSFGQGTEKLFF; cdr3_nt: TGCGCCAGCAGCTTCGGACAGGGGACCGAAAAACTGTTTTTT
d_call: NA; clone_size: NA; v_call: TRBV28; j_call: TRBJ2-3; cdr3_aa: CASSQTGIRTDTQYF; cdr3_nt: TGTGCCAGCAGCCAAACAGGGATCAGAACAGATACGCAGTATTTT
d_call: TRBD1; clone_size: NA; v_call: TRBV12-3/TRBV12-4; j_call: TRBJ2-7; cdr3_aa: CASRLTGESEQYF; cdr3_nt: TGTGCCAGCAGATTGACAGGGGAAAGCGAGCAGTACTTC
d_call: NA; clone_size: NA; v_call: TRBV20-1; j_call: TRBJ1-1; cdr3_aa: CSARSPEAFF; cdr3_nt: TGCAGTGCTAGAAGCCCAGAAGCTTTCTTT
d_call: TRBD2; clone_size: NA; v_call: TRBV27; j_call: TRBJ2-1; cdr3_aa: CASSLLSGRLYNEQFF; cdr3_nt: TGTGCCAGCAGTCTACTTAGCGGGAGGCTCTACAATGAGCAGTTCTTC
d_call: NA; clone_size: NA; v_call: TRBV13; j_call: TRBJ2-5; cdr3_aa: CASSYRPKGGETQYF; cdr3_nt: TGTGCCAGCAGCTATCGACCGAAGGGAGGAGAGACCCAGTACTTC
d_call: NA; clone_size: NA; v_call: TRBV4-3; j_call: TRBJ2-7; cdr3_aa: CASSPVTGRGEQYF; cdr3_nt: TGCGCCAGCAGCCCGGTCACTGGACGGGGCGAGCAGTACTTC
d_call: NA; clone_size: NA; v_call: TRBV21-1; j_call: TRBJ1-1; cdr3_aa: CASSKERWMNTEAFF; cdr3_nt: TGTGCCAGCAGCAAAGAGAGGTGGATGAACACTGAAGCTTTCTTT
d_call: TRBD2; clone_size: few; v_call: TRBV19; j_call: TRBJ2-7; cdr3_aa: CASSRLAGRLSYEQYF; cdr3_nt: TGTGCCAGTAGTCGACTAGCGGGACGCCTCTCCTACGAGCAGTACTTC
d_call: NA; clone_size: NA; v_call: TRBV28; j_call: TRBJ1-2; cdr3_aa: CASSKTTELYGYTF; cdr3_nt: TGTGCCAGCAGCAAAACGACAGAGCTCTATGGCTACACCTTC
d_call: TRBD1; clone_size: NA; v_call: TRBV12-3/TRBV12-4; j_call: TRBJ1-1; cdr3_aa: CASNRGGNTEAFF; cdr3_nt: TGTGCCAGTAACAGGGGTGGGAACACTGAAGCTTTCTTT
d_call: NA; clone_size: NA; v_call: TRBV6-5; j_call: TRBJ2-3; cdr3_aa: CASSPLGDTQYF; cdr3_nt: TGTGCCAGCAGTCCCCTAGGAGATACGCAGTATTTT
d_call: TRBD2; clone_size: NA; v_call: TRBV18; j_call: TRBJ2-7; cdr3_aa: CASSPQRTSGSYEQYF; cdr3_nt: TGTGCCAGCTCACCTCAGAGGACTAGCGGTTCCTACGAGCAGTACTTC
d_call: TRBD1; clone_size: NA; v_call: TRBV9; j_call: TRBJ2-1; cdr3_aa: CASSVGDRVFF; cdr3_nt: TGTGCCAGCAGCGTAGGGGACAGGGTGTTCTTC
d_call: NA; clone_size: NA; v_call: TRBV7-3; j_call: TRBJ2-1; cdr3_aa: CASSLGLPSYNEQFF; cdr3_nt: TGTGCCAGCAGCTTAGGGCTCCCCTCCTACAATGAGCAGTTCTTC
d_call: NA; clone_size: NA; v_call: TRBV7-3; j_call: TRBJ2-7; cdr3_aa: CASSLLTGDEQYF; cdr3_nt: TGTGCCAGCAGCTTACTTACCGGGGACGAGCAGTACTTC
d_call: NA; clone_size: NA; v_call: TRBV7-9; j_call: TRBJ1-5; cdr3_aa: CASSLQGESNQPQHF; cdr3_nt: TGTGCCAGCAGCTTACAGGGTGAAAGCAATCAGCCCCAGCATTTT
d_call: NA; clone_size: NA; v_call: TRBV27; j_call: TRBJ2-2; cdr3_aa: CASSYDRGGGVAGELFF; cdr3_nt: TGTGCCAGCAGTTACGACAGAGGAGGGGGGGTCGCCGGGGAGCTGTTTTTT
d_call: NA; clone_size: NA; v_call: TRBV11-2; j_call: TRBJ1-5; cdr3_aa: CASSLDRNQPQHF; cdr3_nt: TGTGCCAGCAGCTTAGATCGTAATCAGCCCCAGCATTTT
d_call: TRBD1; clone_size: NA; v_call: TRBV19; j_call: TRBJ1-6; cdr3_aa: CASRRGGQGESPLHF; cdr3_nt: TGTGCCAGTAGAAGAGGGGGACAGGGAGAATCACCCCTCCACTTT
d_call: NA; clone_size: NA; v_call: TRBV28; j_call: TRBJ1-1; cdr3_aa: CASILLPDTEAFF; cdr3_nt: TGTGCCAGCATCTTGCTCCCGGACACTGAAGCTTTCTTT
d_call: NA; clone_size: NA; v_call: TRBV6-1; j_call: TRBJ2-2; cdr3_aa: CASSEFTRDVSWELFF; cdr3_nt: TGTGCCAGCAGTGAATTCACCAGGGATGTTTCGTGGGAGCTGTTTTTT
d_call: TRBD1; clone_size: NA; v_call: TRBV19; j_call: TRBJ1-1; cdr3_aa: CASSTFGTGDTEAFF; cdr3_nt: TGTGCCAGTAGTACTTTCGGGACAGGGGACACTGAAGCTTTCTTT
d_call: NA; clone_size: NA; v_call: TRBV4-1; j_call: TRBJ1-5; cdr3_aa: CASSQGQYSNQPQHF; cdr3_nt: TGCGCCAGCAGCCAAGGACAATATAGCAATCAGCCCCAGCATTTT
d_call: TRBD1; clone_size: NA; v_call: TRBV28; j_call: TRBJ1-5; cdr3_aa: CASRQTQGDQPQHF; cdr3_nt: TGTGCCAGCAGGCAAACGCAGGGGGATCAGCCCCAGCATTTT
d_call: TRBD2; clone_size: NA; v_call: TRBV5-1; j_call: TRBJ2-7; cdr3_aa: CASSLSGIRSGSYEQYF; cdr3_nt: TGCGCCAGCAGCTTGAGCGGTATCAGGAGCGGGAGCTACGAGCAGTACTTC
d_call: NA; clone_size: once; v_call: TRBV28; j_call: TRBJ1-4; cdr3_aa: CASTRGLFEKLFF; cdr3_nt: TGTGCCAGCACAAGAGGGTTGTTTGAAAAACTGTTTTTT
d_call: NA; clone_size: NA; v_call: TRBV27; j_call: TRBJ2-7; cdr3_aa: CASRFRDTSYEQYF; cdr3_nt: TGTGCCAGCAGATTTCGGGACACCTCCTACGAGCAGTACTTC
d_call: NA; clone_size: NA; v_call: TRBV13; j_call: TRBJ1-2; cdr3_aa: CASSRPDRVNYGYTF; cdr3_nt: TGTGCCAGCAGCCGACCGGACAGAGTTAACTATGGCTACACCTTC
d_call: NA; clone_size: NA; v_call: TRBV7-9; j_call: TRBJ2-1; cdr3_aa: CASSFSGPNEQFF; cdr3_nt: TGTGCCAGCAGCTTTAGCGGACCCAATGAGCAGTTCTTC